Below are 26 T cell receptor beta chains sequenced from a single sample in a study of blood T cell repertoires in COVID-19. Sequencing was performed with immunoSEQ multiplex PCR; in TCRdb, only in-frame clones are kept and a portion is missing. Seen here are 250,000 to 300,000 clones, 75% to 85% observed once, and the top ten hold roughly 4.6%. The sample consisted of peripheral blood. The receptors come from a man aged 50 to 60 with active or convalescent COVID-19.

The V and J genes are TRBV19 and TRBJ1-1, with 10 bases matching TRBD1. Looked up from germline, CDR1 is LNHDA and CDR2 is SQIVND (reference sequence). The V segment lost 1 base and the J segment 4 bases; nucleotides outside the gene matches: 0. The length of the CDR3 is 14 residues. CDR3 DNA: TGTGCCAGTAGTATAGGGACAGGGGGCACTGAAGCTTTCTTT. It yields the protein CASSIGTGGTEAFF.

In its sample, this clone was seen a few times. This chain uses TRBV6-6 with TRBJ2-1; D perhaps matches TRBD2 (6 bases). CDR1 and CDR2 (germline): MNHNY, SVGAGI (reference sequence). CDR3 length: 13 amino acids. The V end lost 10 bases, the J end lost 4 bases, and 14 bases lay between the germline ends. The chain's CDR3 is CATRLEIYNEQFF. CDR3 DNA sequence: TGTGCCACTCGACTAGAAATTTACAATGAGCAGTTCTTC.

The chain combines TRBV7-2 with TRBJ2-1; 8 bases align to TRBD2. CDR1 SGHTA and CDR2 FQGNSA come from the germline V gene. CDR3 length: 15 amino acids. V lost 0 bases, J lost 6 bases, and 4 bases stayed unmatched. The CDR3, as DNA: TGTGCCAGCAGCTTAGCGCCCGGGAGGGGCAATGAGCAGTTCTTC. It is translated as CASSLAPGRGNEQFF.

The chain is built from TRBV4-1 and TRBJ2-1; 7 bases match TRBD1. The CDR3 sequence is 16 residues long. Per the germline V gene, CDR1 is MGHRA and CDR2 is YSYEKL. V gave up 1 base and J gave up 9 bases; unmatched junction bases: 12. The CDR3 is CASSQGGQGVSAEQFF. CDR3 in DNA: TGCGCCAGCAGCCAAGGGGGGCAGGGGGTTTCTGCTGAGCAGTTCTTC.

Note on this clone: In the same sample, other DNA sequences code for this CDR3. The chain uses TRBV19 and TRBJ2-1; TRBD2 matches at 8 bases. The CDR3 extends over 17 amino acids. Germline lookup yields CDR1 LNHDA and CDR2 SQIVND (reference sequence). V lost 3 bases, J lost 0 bases, and 7 bases stayed unmatched. The CDR3 nucleotides read TGTGCCAGTAGTATTCCTAGCGGGTCGAGCTCCTACAATGAGCAGTTCTTC. Amino acid sequence: CASSIPSGSSSYNEQFF.

The chain carries TRBV5-6 and TRBJ2-7; 10 nucleotides align to TRBD2. Germline lookup yields CDR1 SGHDT and CDR2 YYEEEE. Trimming removed 4 bases from V and 2 bases from J; junction bases left unmatched: 9. The CDR3 is 16 residues long. The CDR3 reads CASSRFSGRLTYEQYF. CDR3 nucleotides: TGTGCCAGCAGCCGTTTTAGCGGGAGGCTGACCTACGAGCAGTACTTC.

In its sample, this clone was seen once. The CDR3 DNA follows: TGTGCCACCAGCAGAGGATCGACAGGAGTGAAATCTGAAGCTTTCTTT. It codes for CATSRGSTGVKSEAFF. V usage is TRBV15 and J usage is TRBJ1-1; D might be TRBD1 (6 bases). V was trimmed by 1 base and J by 6 bases, leaving 18 bases between them. From germline, CDR1 is LNHNV and CDR2 YYDKDF (reference sequence). There are 16 residues in the CDR3. Supplemented by reference TRBV15 and TRBJ1-1, the full variable domain reads DAMVIQNPRYQVTQFGKPVTLSCSQTLNHNVMYWYQQKSSQAPKLLFHYYDKDFNNEADTPDNFQSRRPNTSFCFLDIRSPGLGDTAMYLCATSRGSTGVKSEAFFGQGTRLTVV.

A few counts support this clone. This rearrangement joins TRBV5-8 to TRBJ2-7; 7 bases line up with TRBD1. CDR3 length equals 14 residues. J was trimmed by 5 bases and V by 4 bases; bases with no gene match: 9. Germline CDR1 and CDR2: SGHTS and YDEGEE. The CDR3 sequence is CASSKGALPNEQYF. CDR3 DNA: TGTGCCAGCAGCAAGGGGGCGCTTCCCAACGAGCAGTACTTC.

This chain joins TRBV29-1 and TRBJ1-1, with a weak D call TRBD1 (6 bases). The CDR3 is made up of 13 amino acids. Per the germline V gene, CDR1 is SQVTM and CDR2 is ANQGSEA. Trimming removed 1 base at V and 5 bases at J, with 11 bases between. CDR3 DNA: TGCAGCGTTGAAGTAGGGGGATGGACTGAAGCTTTCTTT. Translating gives CSVEVGGWTEAFF.

This chain links TRBV3-1 (or the pseudogene TRBV3-2) with TRBJ1-1, with 8 bases fitting TRBD1. Trimming cost V 1 base and J 4 bases; bases outside gene matches: 2. The CDR3 is 14 residues long. Germline-derived CDR1 and CDR2 are LGHDT and YNNKEL (reference sequence). CDR3 loop: CASSQGTGFTEAFF. The CDR3, as DNA: TGTGCCAGCAGCCAAGGGACAGGGTTCACTGAAGCTTTCTTT.

The chain has TRBV10-3 and TRBJ2-7, with 10 positions matching TRBD2. V gave up 1 base and J gave up 3 bases; unmatched junction bases: 6. The CDR3 runs 16 residues. Germline values: CDR1 ENHRY, CDR2 SYGVKD. The CDR3 coding sequence is TGTGCCATCAGTGAGTGGCTAGCGGGAGTCCTCTACGAGCAGTACTTC. Encoded protein: CAISEWLAGVLYEQYF.

The chain links TRBV11-2 to TRBJ2-7; D not certain. Trimming stripped 6 bases from V and 2 bases from J, with 5 bases between. Germline V lookup: CDR1 SGHAT, CDR2 FQNNGV. The CDR3 has 11 residues. For the CDR3, the DNA is TGTGCCAGCAGATCAACCTACGAGCAGTACTTC. Translation gives CASRSTYEQYF.

The chain has TRBV5-1 and TRBJ2-1; 7 nucleotides agree with TRBD1. Germline V lookup: CDR1 SGHRS, CDR2 YFSETQ. Trimming took 2 bases from V and 4 from J; bases not matched to a gene: 3. This CDR3 region has 14 residues. CDR3 protein: CASSLQQGYNEQFF. DNA for the CDR3: TGCGCCAGCAGCTTACAACAGGGGTACAATGAGCAGTTCTTC.

The chain is built from TRBV6-5 and TRBJ1-2, with 9 bases that match TRBD1. The V gene's germline CDR1 is MNHEY and CDR2 SVGAGI. Trimming at V came to 5 bases and at J to 6 bases, leaving 4 bases not matched to a gene. This CDR3 region has 13 residues. The CDR3: CASSRWDRDGYTF. The CDR3 coding sequence is TGTGCCAGCAGTAGATGGGACAGGGATGGCTACACCTTC.

V gene TRBV6-5 combines with J gene TRBJ1-5; 7 nucleotides match TRBD1. Trimming at V came to 5 bases and at J to 7 bases, leaving 8 bases not matched to a gene. The CDR3 totals 14 residues. CDR1 and CDR2 (germline): MNHEY, SVGAGI. Written as DNA, the CDR3 is TGTGCCAGCAGTACAGGGGCTAAGAGACAGCCCCAGCATTTT. Translated: CASSTGAKRQPQHF.

In DNA, the CDR3 is TGTGCCAGTACCTTCCGGGACAGCTACAATGAGCAGTTCTTC. Translation: CASTFRDSYNEQFF. The chain is built from TRBV19 and TRBJ2-1, with 7 bases that match TRBD1. Germline values: CDR1 LNHDA, CDR2 SQIVND (reference sequence). Losses at the gene ends were 7 bases for V and 3 bases for J; bases not matched to a gene: 6. The CDR3 has 14 amino acids.

V gene TRBV18 combines with J gene TRBJ1-1, with TRBD1 as a possible D gene (6 bases). The germline gives CDR1 KGHSH, CDR2 LQKENI. The CDR3 sequence is 15 residues long. The V end lost 0 bases, the J end lost 4 bases, and 12 bases lay between the germline ends. The CDR3 is CASSPPGLQGTEAFF. The CDR3 DNA reads as TGTGCCAGCTCACCACCGGGGTTACAGGGCACTGAAGCTTTCTTT.

V usage is TRBV13 and J usage is TRBJ2-7; 7 bases agree with TRBD1. The V and J ends lost 5 bases and 3 bases, in that order; junction bases with no gene match: 7. The length of the CDR3 is 14 residues. Germline CDR1 reads PRHDT; CDR2 reads FYEKMQ (reference sequence). CDR3 loop: CASSRSGTVYEQYF. CDR3 sequence (DNA): TGTGCCAGCAGCCGATCCGGGACAGTCTACGAGCAGTACTTC.

V and J are TRBV15 and TRBJ2-1; TRBD1 is a possible D gene (5 bases). Trimming left V 0 bases short and J 15 bases short, with 12 bases between. CDR1 is LNHNV, CDR2 YYDKDF, per germline (reference sequence). The CDR3 has 12 residues. In DNA form, the CDR3 reads TGTGCCACCAGCAGAGAAACAGGCACAAGGTTCTTC. Protein product: CATSRETGTRFF. The variable domain in full, with the rest retrieved from reference TRBV15 and TRBJ2-1, is DAMVIQNPRYQVTQFGKPVTLSCSQTLNHNVMYWYQQKSSQAPKLLFHYYDKDFNNEADTPDNFQSRRPNTSFCFLDIRSPGLGDTAMYLCATSRETGTRFFGPGTRLTVL.

The chain couples TRBV4-1 to TRBJ1-4, with D perhaps matching TRBD1 (6 bases). The CDR3 consists of 16 residues. The germline gives CDR1 MGHRA, CDR2 YSYEKL. V was pared by 3 bases and J by 3 bases, with 14 bases between. CDR3 amino acids: CASSHRQGGANEKLFF. DNA of the CDR3: TGCGCCAGCAGCCACAGACAAGGGGGAGCTAATGAAAAACTGTTTTTT.

The chain has TRBV5-1 and TRBJ1-1, with 9 bases that match TRBD1. Germline V gives CDR1 SGHRS, CDR2 YFSETQ. The J segment lost 4 bases and the V segment lost 4 bases, leaving 8 bases of the junction unmatched. The CDR3 spans 15 residues. CDR3 nucleotide sequence: TGCGCCAGCAGCCAACCGGGACAGGGATTCACTGAAGCTTTCTTT. Residues: CASSQPGQGFTEAFF.

The chain couples TRBV5-4 to TRBJ2-3, with a possible D match to TRBD2 (6 bases). This CDR3 has 15 residues. Germline V gene sequence: CDR1 SGHNT, CDR2 YYREEE (reference sequence). V was shortened by 4 bases and J by 4 bases, with 16 bases between the two germline ends. The CDR3 coding sequence is TGTGCCAGCAGCCCAGGTCCGGAGGGCGCAGATACGCAGTATTTT. Translation: CASSPGPEGADTQYF.

V and J are TRBV30 and TRBJ1-2; 8 nucleotides match TRBD1. This CDR3 is 12 amino acids long. V dropped 3 bases and J dropped 4; count of bases not matched to a gene: 1. CDR1 is GTSNPN and CDR2 is SVGIG in the germline V gene (reference sequence). DNA for the CDR3: TGTGCCTGGAGCAGGGGGCTCTATGGCTACACCTTC. Its translation is CAWSRGLYGYTF.

The genes are TRBV5-4 and TRBJ2-3; 11 nucleotides agree with TRBD1. The germline V gene encodes CDR1 SGHNT and CDR2 YYREEE (reference sequence). The V gene end was trimmed by 0 bases and the J gene end by 4 bases; junction bases not matched to a gene: 4. This CDR3 is 16 amino acids long. CDR3 DNA sequence: TGTGCCAGCAGCTTGGGGACAGGGGGCAGGTCAGATACGCAGTATTTT. It translates to CASSLGTGGRSDTQYF.

The chain has TRBV10-2 and TRBJ2-5; 8 bases map to TRBD2. The germline CDR1 and CDR2 sequences are WSHSY and SAAADI. Unmatched junction bases numbered 14, after V lost 10 bases and J lost 7 bases. The CDR3 has 14 amino acids. The CDR3 sequence: CAIKRGLSGGTQYF. The CDR3 bases are TGCGCCATCAAAAGGGGACTCAGCGGGGGGACCCAGTACTTC.

The chain has TRBV2 and TRBJ2-5; the match to TRBD2 covers 11 bases. The CDR3 runs to 14 residues. Trimming removed 6 bases from V and 4 bases from J; junction bases left unmatched: 4. The germline CDR1 and CDR2 sequences are SNHLY and FYNNEI. CDR3 region: CASRDSGGGETQYF. CDR3 nucleotide sequence: TGTGCCAGCAGGGATAGCGGGGGGGGAGAGACCCAGTACTTC.